Below, one T cell receptor (beta chain) is given with its context. The target of this receptor is not known. Per-base quality was not reported, and no clone a single base away is much larger than it. The germline V gene encodes CDR1 SNHLY and CDR2 FYNNEI. Its CDR3 holds 13 amino acids, cysteine through phenylalanine. CDR3 DNA is the only sequence kept; it has 39 bases, read in frame from the first base. V lost 7 bases and J lost 12 bases; the stretch between them is 16 bases long. The sample originates from a study of T cells after yellow fever vaccination (dated by TCRdb to the late 2010s). Study-wide context: The SMART-Seq v4 Ultra Low Input RNA kit was used to prepare libraries from fractions with low cell numbers. To track T-cell clones before and after primary and booster YFV17D yellow fever vaccination, bulk TCR alpha and beta repertoires were sequenced longitudinally. The cohort comprised two healthy male donors, one aged 18 to 29 and one aged 30 to 40 years. Blood was collected at multiple timepoints before and after primary and secondary immunization, and bulk PBMC replicates and cell subsets were isolated.

What the study reported, not specific to this receptor: Computational filtering was required because FACS-sorted repertoires could contain abundant contaminating clonotypes from the bulk population. Because only a couple of donors were included in the study, the extent to which the findings can be generalized is limited. The secondary T-cell response was found to be weaker but faster than the primary response, with a peak reached on day 5 rather than on day 15. A small fraction of clonotypes appeared in both the CD4 and CD8 compartments, likely as a result of convergent recombination. Most clones expanded after primary vaccination (approximately 97% of CD4 and around nine tenths of CD8) were re-detected after the booster, suggesting that broad memory maintenance occurred.

The meaning of the sample's treatment or condition label: live attenuated yellow fever vaccine strain. Two biological replicates of bulk PBMCs were collected at each blood-draw timepoint. PBMCs were isolated from peripheral blood using a standard Ficoll-Paque protocol. TriZol was used to extract RNA from bulk PBMCs, from CD4 and CD8 fractions, and from dextramer-positive and dextramer-negative fractions. TCR cDNA was synthesized by 5'RACE template switching, through which a universal primer site and unique molecular identifiers were introduced. cDNA synthesis was primed from both the TCR alpha and TCR beta constant segments. Library amplification used two PCR steps, and the second PCR step added sample barcodes and sequencing adapters. Libraries were sequenced on Illumina HiSeq 2500 (2x100 bp) or NovaSeq (2x150 bp). From the authors' description of their analysis: Demultiplexing of reads and collapsing into UMI consensus sequences were performed with MIGEC, and V(D)J alignment was carried out with MiXCR. Vaccine-responding clonotypes were defined with edgeR using replicate PBMC samples, requiring FDR below 0.01 and a log2 fold change above 5 up to day 15. Bulk clonotypes were assigned CD4 or CD8 identity according to which sequenced CD4 or CD8 repertoire held them at higher abundance. The raw public reads went through TCRdb reprocessing: fastp at Q25, MiXCR clone calling, in-frame beta chains kept. Identical CDR3 protein sequences are pooled into one entry, listed with their most common genes and DNA. TCRdb, rather than the study authors, made the V and J calls. In all, the sample holds about 580,000 distinct CDR3 sequences, and less than 20% of those were seen once. Of the sample, approximately 15% is held by the ten largest clones.

The sequencing here drew on PBMCs, taken 5 days after the first yellow fever vaccination. Recombination connected TRBV2 to TRBJ1-6, with a weak D call of TRBD1 (5 bases match). The sequence derives from a man younger than 35 who received the YFV17D yellow fever vaccine. The DNA is TGTGCCAGCAATCCTCAGGGAGAAGAACCCCTCCACTTT. This sequence encodes CASNPQGEEPLHF. The full variable domain, completed from the reference TRBV2 and TRBJ1-6 proteins outside the CDR3, reads EPEVTQTPSHQVTQMGQEVILRCVPISNHLYFYWYRQILGQKVEFLVSFYNNEISEKSEIFDDQFSVERPDGSNFTLKIRSTKLEDSAMYFCASNPQGEEPLHFGNGTRLTVT.